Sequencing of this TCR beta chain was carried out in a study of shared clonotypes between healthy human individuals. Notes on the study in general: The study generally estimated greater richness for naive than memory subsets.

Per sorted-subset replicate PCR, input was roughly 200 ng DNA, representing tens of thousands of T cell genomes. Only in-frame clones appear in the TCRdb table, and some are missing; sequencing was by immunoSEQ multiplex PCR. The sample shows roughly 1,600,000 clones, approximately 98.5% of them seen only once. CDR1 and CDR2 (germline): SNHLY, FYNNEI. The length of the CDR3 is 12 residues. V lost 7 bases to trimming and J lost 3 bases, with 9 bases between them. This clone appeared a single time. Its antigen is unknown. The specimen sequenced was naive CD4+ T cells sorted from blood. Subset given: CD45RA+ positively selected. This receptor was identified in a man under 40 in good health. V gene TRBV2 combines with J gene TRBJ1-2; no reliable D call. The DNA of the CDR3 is TGTGCCAGCACGAGGACCCACTATGGCTACACCTTC. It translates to CASTRTHYGYTF.